The entry below describes one T cell receptor (beta chain). Its binding antigen is unknown. No base qualities exist here, and no much larger clone lies one base off it. The library was built by means of UMI-ligation and nested PCR. An equimolar mix of two oligonucleotides covering both TRBC1 and TRBC2 was used as the beta constant-region primer. Four rounds of PCR were used to amplify ligated cDNA, with nested alpha and beta constant-region primers being used together with the SP2 primer. A single-stranded oligonucleotide containing the SP2 primer and a 12-nucleotide UMI was joined to the 3' end of the cDNA by T4 RNA ligase 1. The ligation reaction was kept at 16 degrees C for 20-24 hours. To avoid over-amplification, PCR2 was usually performed as a SYBR Green qPCR and halted once a predetermined threshold was reached. All purifications after the first were performed with Agencourt AMPure XP magnetic beads. Libraries were quantified by Qubit and checked on a TapeStation, with a main peak expected near 650 bp. Sequencing of the pooled libraries was done on an Illumina MiSeq using v2 2x251 paired-end kits, which typically yielded about 1-2.3 million reads per sample. Each sample's library went into the pool at 4 to 4.5 nM, and 5-7% PhiX was added to help with cluster recognition. In the authors' own workflow: FASTQ reads processed by Demultiplexor were assigned V and J genes by Decombinator through tag matching that tolerated a single base-pair mismatch. Collapsinator used UMIs to correct both sequencing errors and frequency errors arising from PCR heterogeneity. CDR3Translator translated TCRs and extracted CDR3s from the conserved cysteine to the FGXG phenylalanine, flagging non-productive sequences. Gini, Shannon entropy and inverse Simpson indices were calculated on repertoires subsampled to equal numbers of UMI-defined TCRs. Within the linear range, a power law was fitted to clonotype abundance distributions using maximum likelihood. On one naive CD8 sample, the pipeline and MIGEC gave similar UMI counts, unique TCR numbers and clonal distributions. One analysis removed from the naive repertoire any naive TCRs that were also found in any memory subset from the same donor. A set of under 8,500 CMV-associated CDR3 sequences, compiled from VDJdb and a published dataset, was used to search the repertoires. Clones were called with MiXCR by TCRdb after fastp trimmed the public reads at Q25, and only in-frame beta chains were retained. Rows are unified per CDR3 protein, each entry keeping the most common DNA and genes. The V and J calls reflect TCRdb's pipeline rather than the authors' work. In all, the sample holds roughly 92,000 distinct CDR3 sequences, and approximately 10% of those were seen once. Around 0.13% of the sample is in the top ten clones.

From a lookup of the germline V gene, CDR1 and CDR2 are SQVTM and ANQGSEA. A distance of 10 bases separates the germline ends of V and J, which lose 7 bases and 4 bases respectively. The cysteine opens and the phenylalanine closes a CDR3 of 11 amino acids. Of all the DNA, just the CDR3 is kept, 33 bases in frame from base 1. Separate amplification of TCR alpha and beta chain libraries was performed from the second PCR step onward. Donor CMV status was determined by IFNgamma production from CD4+ T cells after overnight stimulation of fresh PBMCs with CMV viral lysate. Miltenyi beads were used first to positively select CD4 T cells, and CD8 T cells were then positively selected from the CD4-negative fraction. Cells were stained for CD3, CD4, CD8, CD45RA, CD27 and a live/dead dye and were sorted on a BD Aria II into four subsets based on CD45RA and CD27. Blood was obtained from a few healthy volunteers, and the blood from each volunteer was fractionated into CD4 and CD8 T cells and subsequently into four differentiation subsets. Approximately 0.13 L of peripheral blood was drawn per donor, and PBMC were isolated by Ficoll-Paque PLUS density-gradient centrifugation. After sorting, cells were lysed in RLT buffer, RNA was extracted using a Qiagen RNeasy kit, and the extracted RNA was stored at -80 degrees C.

The data originate from a study of naive and memory T cell subsets (dated by TCRdb to 2016 to 2017). As for the study more broadly: The study applied an open-source, UMI-based TCR alpha and beta sequencing pipeline to sorted naive and memory peripheral blood T cell subsets. The functional CMV T cell responses agreed completely with IgG serology results. RNA was DNase-treated and reverse transcribed with TCR constant-region primers, mostly using SuperScript III. What the authors observed across the whole study: Each clonotype was defined as a single alpha or beta chain sequence rather than as a paired alpha/beta receptor. In both CD4 and CD8 cells, the Gini index increased while Shannon and inverse Simpson diversity decreased from naive through CM, EM and EMRA. After error correction, over 90% of naive TCR sequences appeared only once, giving much steeper abundance distributions than memory subsets. RNA-based TCR counts may be influenced by expression changes linked to T cell activation and differentiation. A few larger clonotypes were present in naive repertoires, particularly the CD8 repertoires, and these clonotypes were possibly memory cells re-expressing CD45RA. A power law was followed by TCR abundance, with an exponent that differed between naive and memory subsets but was consistent across the three individuals. The repertoire findings for the naive and memory subsets could not be validated, as no ground truth was available.

The sample taken for sequencing was naive CD4+ T cells from blood. This sample's cell subset or site label indicates: naive T cells, CD45RA high CD27+. Recombination linked TRBV29-1 to TRBJ1-1, and perhaps TRBD1 as D gene, on 5 matching bases. The receptor was isolated from a human donor in good health. Here the CDR3 is given as CSAQATTEAFF. The nucleotide sequence reads as follows: TGCAGCGCACAGGCGACCACTGAAGCTTTCTTT.